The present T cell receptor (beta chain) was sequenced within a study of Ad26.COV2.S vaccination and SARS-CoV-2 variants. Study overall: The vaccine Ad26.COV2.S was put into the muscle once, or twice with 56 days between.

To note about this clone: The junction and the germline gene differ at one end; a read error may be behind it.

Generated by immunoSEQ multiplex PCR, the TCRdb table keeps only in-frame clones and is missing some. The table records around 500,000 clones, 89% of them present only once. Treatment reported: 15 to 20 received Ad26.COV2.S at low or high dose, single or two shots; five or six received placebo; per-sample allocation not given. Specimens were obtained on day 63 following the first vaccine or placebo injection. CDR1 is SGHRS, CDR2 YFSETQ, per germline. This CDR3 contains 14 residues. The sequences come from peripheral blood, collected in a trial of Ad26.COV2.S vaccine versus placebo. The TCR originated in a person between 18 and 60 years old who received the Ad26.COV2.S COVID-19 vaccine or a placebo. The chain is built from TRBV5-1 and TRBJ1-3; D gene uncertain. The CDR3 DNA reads TGCGCCAGCAGCTTGGCGGGCATTGGAAACACCATGTATTTT. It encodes CASSLAGIGNTMYF.